This TCR beta chain was found in a study of T cell changes during pregnancy in multiple sclerosis. This clone came up once. CDR3 size: 16 residues. V shed 5 bases and J shed 4 bases, with 20 bases lying between them. Germline values: CDR1 LNHDA, CDR2 SQIVND (reference sequence). Using immunoSEQ multiplex PCR, the repertoire was profiled, and TCRdb retains in-frame clones only, with some absent. The table has roughly 120,000 clones, about 90% seen once. The chain uses TRBV19 and TRBJ1-1; D not resolved. The sequencing used peripheral blood, collected in the third trimester of pregnancy. The clonotype was recovered from a female donor with multiple sclerosis, enrolled in a pregnancy study. CDR3 bases: TGTGCCAGTAGTTCCCCTTATCTGGGAGAGACCACTGAAGCTTTCTTT. Encoded protein: CASSSPYLGETTEAFF.